The clone carrying this T cell receptor (beta chain) has only a few counts. The sample belongs to a study of regulatory T cells in long-lasting Graves disease. Indicated time point: persistent/refractory GD, antithyroid drugs over 5 years with positive TRAb. Researchers made the TCR library from RNA that was extracted from PBMCs. Arm-PCR of CDR3 regions and iRepertoire HTBI primers were used to build TCR beta libraries. MiXCR was run by TCRdb on the multiplex PCR reads, yielding one entry per CDR3 protein. The data show about 400,000 distinct CDR3 sequences, with roughly 20% seen just once and more than 20% held by the top ten. Germline V CDR1 and CDR2: ENHRY, SYGVKD. V lost 11 bases and J 4 bases, leaving 18 bases between the germline ends. This CDR3 comprises 15 residues.

The source was peripheral blood mononuclear cells (PBMCs), collected when the disease was refractory, from a patient treated with antithyroid drugs. The chain joins TRBV10-3 to TRBJ2-6; D ambiguous. The origin of this receptor is a female donor with Graves disease. CDR3 in amino acids: CAASTSKVGANVLTF. In DNA form, the CDR3 reads TGTGCCGCAAGCACATCGAAGGTGGGGGCCAACGTCCTGACTTTC.